This T cell receptor (beta chain) was profiled in a study of blood T cell repertoires in COVID-19. On the study more broadly: Nucleic acid was either cDNA or gDNA, and it came from T cells, B-cell-depleted T cells, or PBMCs.

Under the authors' procedure: The assay estimated nucleated cells by amplifying reference gene primers. Sequencing was performed with immunoSEQ multiplex PCR; in TCRdb, only in-frame clones are kept and a portion is missing. V, J and clone size are taken as reported in that table, and D and trimming were inferred from the DNA itself. The data hold fewer than 400,000 clones, with more than 90% observed a single time. J was trimmed by 6 bases and V by 1 base; bases with no gene match: 6. The CDR3 contains 14 residues. CDR1 is SGHNT and CDR2 is YYREEE in the germline V gene (reference sequence). Recruits, aged about 18 to 100 years, lived in 24 US areas. Recovery among Cohort 3 donors was established by two negative PCRs, clearance, or symptom resolution.

The V and J genes are TRBV5-4 and TRBJ2-7, with 8 nucleotides matching TRBD1. The sequence derives from a woman aged 30 to 39 who had recovered from COVID-19. The sample taken for sequencing was PBMCs or T cells enriched from blood (not recorded which). This chain's CDR3 is CASSLFQGAREQYF. CDR3 bases: TGTGCCAGCAGCTTGTTTCAGGGGGCCCGCGAGCAGTACTTC.